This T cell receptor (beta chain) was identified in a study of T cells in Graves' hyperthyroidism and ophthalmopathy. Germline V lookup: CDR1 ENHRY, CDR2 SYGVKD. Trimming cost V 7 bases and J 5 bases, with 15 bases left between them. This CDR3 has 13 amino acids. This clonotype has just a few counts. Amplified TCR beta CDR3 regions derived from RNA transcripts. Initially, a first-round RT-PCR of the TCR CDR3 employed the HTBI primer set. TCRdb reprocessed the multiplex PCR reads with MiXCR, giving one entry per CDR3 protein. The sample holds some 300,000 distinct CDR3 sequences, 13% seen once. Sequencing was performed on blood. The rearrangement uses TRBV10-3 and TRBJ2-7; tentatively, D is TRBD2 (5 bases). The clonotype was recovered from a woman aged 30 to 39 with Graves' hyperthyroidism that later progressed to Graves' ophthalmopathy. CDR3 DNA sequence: TGTGCCATCAAACTAGAGGCGACGCACGAGCAGTACTTC. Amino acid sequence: CAIKLEATHEQYF.